This record covers a single T cell receptor beta chain. The antigen it recognizes is unknown. The input lacks base qualities; no much larger clone sits a single base away. These data belong to a study of blood T cell repertoires in COVID-19 (dated by TCRdb to the early 2020s). Some background on the complete study: Collaborator samples came from the United States, Italy and Spain and covered acute and convalescent phases of COVID-19. Samples were obtained from the ongoing ImmuneRACE study (first 160 participants) and from 1,254 subjects provided by 6 global collaborators. The dataset comprised deeply sampled blood TCRbeta repertoires from subjects exposed to, actively infected with, or recovered from COVID-19. The prospective study material was composed of cDNA or gDNA derived from T cells, B-cell-depleted T cells, or PBMCs. Where available, HLA class I and class II types were obtained from metadata supplied by the sample provider rather than from assay-based typing. The repertoires were released in a freely available public database meant as a resource for research on the immune response to SARS-CoV-2. A de-identified subject ID, COVID-19 status, age in years and sex were almost always included in the sample metadata. Broader findings and caveats from the paper: How much clinical and demographic metadata was included differed by source and by participant, and the metadata was provided uncurated.

The immunoSEQ Assay, a bias-controlled multiplex PCR, was used to amplify TCRbeta CDR3 regions from genomic DNA. The study's own analysis went as follows. The number of nucleated cells in each sample was estimated from the amplification of reference gene primers within the assay. Sequence reads were collapsed and filtered to measure the absolute abundance of every unique TCRbeta CDR3 rearrangement. For each sample, productive Simpson clonality was calculated by taking the square root of Simpson's diversity index across productive rearrangements. As stored in TCRdb, this immuneACCESS dataset retains in-frame rearrangements with V and J assigned. A fraction of the clones does not appear; measured against another copy, unresolved V genes explain less than half of the discrepancy, and the remainder lacks a known reason. The D gene and trimming were derived from the DNA, and the V and J assignments and clone size from that table. The sample yields 190,000 or so clones; 70% to 90% were counted once. About 8.1% of the sample rests with the top ten.

Participants in the prospective study were aged roughly 18 to 100 years, lived in under 30 United States geographic areas, and enrolled through a virtual design. To assign participants to cohorts, the prospective study relied on clinical history that participants themselves reported in a screening survey and a study questionnaire. Recovered participants in ImmuneRACE Cohort 3 were defined by two consecutive negative NP/OP PCR tests, clearance by a healthcare professional, or resolution of symptoms. Each participant in the prospective study had whole blood, serum and a nasopharyngeal or oropharyngeal swab collected by mobile phlebotomists. Additional blood draws and questionnaires over a 2-month period could optionally be provided by prospective study participants. Blood samples from the prospective study were shipped frozen or at room temperature prior to DNA extraction. Germline trimming: 2 bases from V, 0 bases from J; junction bases outside gene matches: 6. Inclusive of the bounding cysteine and phenylalanine, the CDR3 is 16 residues long. Of all the DNA, just the CDR3 is kept, 48 bases in frame from base 1. Taken from the germline V gene, the CDR1 and CDR2 loops are SGHAT and FQNNGV.

The sequenced sample was PBMCs or T cells enriched from blood (not recorded which). The rearrangement joined TRBV11-2 to TRBJ2-7; TRBD2 agrees with 8 junctional bases. The TCR was taken from a woman aged 18-35 years who had recovered from COVID-19. The CDR3 region has the sequence CASSLSTRGASYEQYF. The nucleotides are TGTGCCAGCAGCTTATCTACGCGGGGGGCCTCCTACGAGCAGTACTTC. With the portions outside the CDR3 filled from the reference TRBV11-2 and TRBJ2-7 genes, the complete variable region becomes EAGVAQSPRYKIIEKRQSVAFWCNPISGHATLYWYQQILGQGPKLLIQFQNNGVVDDSQLPKDRFSAERLKGVDSTLKIQPAKLEDSAVYLCASSLSTRGASYEQYFGPGTRLTVT.